The 16 T cell receptor beta chains in this list originate from one sample, sequenced in a study of blood T cell repertoires in COVID-19. Repertoires were generated with immunoSEQ multiplex PCR, while TCRdb's copy carries only in-frame clones and drops some. This table holds around 67,000 clones, about 73% found once. Sequences were obtained from peripheral blood. The receptors shown here come from a woman aged 70-85 years with acute or convalescent COVID-19.

This clone appeared a few times. V and J are TRBV3-1 (or the pseudogene TRBV3-2) and TRBJ1-2; D is perhaps TRBD1 (6 bases). This CDR3 region has 14 residues. Germline V lookup: CDR1 LGHDT, CDR2 YNNKEL (reference sequence). Trimming left V 4 bases short and J 4 bases short, with 13 bases between. CDR3 sequence reads: CASSPTRDTYGYTF. For the CDR3, the DNA is TGTGCCAGCAGCCCTACCCGGGACACCTATGGCTACACCTTC.

The V and J genes are TRBV7-8 and TRBJ2-7; 8 nucleotides match TRBD2. V gave up 5 bases and J gave up 5 bases; unmatched junction bases: 5. The CDR3 has 13 residues. Germline values: CDR1 SGHVS, CDR2 FQNEAQ. The CDR3 sequence: CASSRGLAHEQYF. The DNA of the CDR3 is TGTGCCAGCAGCCGCGGACTAGCCCACGAGCAGTACTTC.

The genes are TRBV5-4 and TRBJ1-5; tentative D call: TRBD1 (5 bases). CDR1 SGHNT and CDR2 YYREEE come from the germline V gene (reference sequence). V lost 2 bases to trimming and J lost 3 bases, with 12 bases between them. This CDR3 has 15 residues. CDR3 sequence (DNA): TGTGCCAGCAGCTTAGGTGACAGTCTCAATCAGCCCCAGCATTTT. Protein: CASSLGDSLNQPQHF.

The J gene is TRBJ1-1, the V gene TRBV7-2; D ambiguous. The CDR3 extends over 13 amino acids. Germline CDR1 is SGHTA and CDR2 is FQGNSA. V lost 4 bases to trimming and J lost 7 bases, with 13 bases between them. The CDR3 DNA reads TGTGCCAGCAGCTCTCTCCGGGGAGTTGAAGCTTTCTTT. Translation: CASSSLRGVEAFF. Filled out from reference TRBV7-2 and TRBJ1-1, the complete variable domain reads GAGVSQSPSNKVTEKGKDVELRCDPISGHTALYWYRQSLGQGLEFLIYFQGNSAPDKSGLPSDRFSAERTGGSVSTLTIQRTQQEDSAVYLCASSSLRGVEAFFGQGTRLTVV.

The gene calls are TRBV23-1 and TRBJ2-5; D is unclear. Being an ORF, TRBV23-1 has a function that is uncertain. The germline V and J ends were trimmed by 4 bases and 3 bases, with 6 bases remaining between them. This CDR3 comprises 12 residues. The DNA for the CDR3 is TGCGCCAGCAGTCCACCTAAAGAGACCCAGTACTTC. This gives the protein CASSPPKETQYF.

The chain has TRBV3-1 (or the pseudogene TRBV3-2) and TRBJ2-3; 8 bases are shared with TRBD1. The CDR3 contains 14 residues. Trimming removed 1 base from V and 3 bases from J; junction bases left unmatched: 0. From germline, CDR1 is LGHDT and CDR2 YNNKEL (reference sequence). This CDR3 reads CASSQGTGTDTQYF. In nucleotides, the CDR3 is TGTGCCAGCAGCCAAGGGACAGGGACAGATACGCAGTATTTT.

The rearrangement uses TRBV19 and TRBJ1-2; D is uncertain. CDR1 is LNHDA, CDR2 SQIVND, per germline (reference sequence). This CDR3 region has 13 residues. With 7 bases removed from V and 7 bases from J, the gap between germline ends came to 16 bases. The CDR3 loop reads CASKPYKPGGYTF. DNA for the CDR3: TGTGCCAGTAAGCCTTACAAGCCGGGTGGCTACACCTTC.

The chain uses TRBV19 and TRBJ1-5; no firm D call. V was shortened by 4 bases and J by 5 bases, with 6 bases between the two germline ends. Germline V lookup: CDR1 LNHDA, CDR2 SQIVND (reference sequence). The CDR3 has 12 residues. CDR3 bases: TGTGCCAGTAGTACCGGTTATCAGCCCCAGCATTTT. This gives the protein CASSTGYQPQHF.

The chain couples TRBV6-5 to TRBJ2-2; no clear D gene. V lost 5 bases to trimming and J lost 6 bases, with 13 bases between them. CDR3 length: 14 amino acids. Germline lookup yields CDR1 MNHEY and CDR2 SVGAGI. This CDR3 reads CASSLLSNAGELFF. CDR3 DNA: TGTGCCAGCAGTCTCCTGAGTAACGCCGGGGAGCTGTTTTTT.

V and J are TRBV12-3 or TRBV12-4 and TRBJ1-1; D remains ambiguous. The CDR3 extends over 13 amino acids. V lost 7 bases to trimming and J lost 5 bases, with 14 bases between them. The CDR3 loop is CASTARRSTEAFF. DNA of the CDR3: TGTGCCAGCACCGCGAGAAGATCTACTGAAGCTTTCTTT.

The chain couples TRBV5-1 to TRBJ2-5; tentative D call: TRBD1 (6 bases). Germline loops: CDR1 SGHRS, CDR2 YFSETQ. The CDR3 spans 14 residues. Trimming left V 4 bases short and J 5 bases short, with 15 bases between. The CDR3 sequence is CASSAGQLWETQYF. CDR3 DNA sequence: TGCGCCAGCAGCGCCGGACAGTTGTGGGAGACCCAGTACTTC.

This chain links TRBV4-1 with TRBJ2-1, with TRBD2 matching 9 bases. CDR3 length: 19 amino acids. J was trimmed by 1 base and V by 1 base; bases with no gene match: 11. Germline CDR1 is MGHRA and CDR2 is YSYEKL. CDR3 residues: CASSQGRAGGGGSYNEQFF. CDR3 DNA: TGCGCCAGCAGCCAAGGCAGAGCGGGGGGCGGGGGATCCTACAATGAGCAGTTCTTC.

V gene TRBV5-6 combines with J gene TRBJ1-2; D is undetermined. V was pared by 6 bases and J by 7 bases, with 16 bases between. CDR1 is SGHDT, CDR2 YYEEEE, per germline. The CDR3 length is 13 residues. The CDR3 sequence: CASTAPGFAGYTF. The CDR3 DNA follows: TGTGCCAGCACCGCCCCGGGATTCGCTGGCTACACCTTC. Together with reference TRBV5-6 and TRBJ1-2, the CDR3 gives the full variable domain: DAGVTQSPTHLIKTRGQQVTLRCSPKSGHDTVSWYQQALGQGPQFIFQYYEEEERQRGNFPDRFSGHQFPNYSSELNVNALLLGDSALYLCASTAPGFAGYTFGSGTRLTVV.

This clone appeared a single time. The V call is TRBV14, the J call TRBJ1-4; D call uncertain. The germline V gene has CDR1 SGHDN and CDR2 FVKESK. The V end was cut by 1 base, the J end by 16 bases, with 13 bases between. The CDR3 is 12 amino acids. CDR3 DNA: TGTGCCAGCAGCCAAGTAGGGAGTCGACCGTTTTTT. As protein: CASSQVGSRPFF.

The gene calls are TRBV19 and TRBJ2-7; 9 bases line up with TRBD1. The V segment lost 5 bases and the J segment 2 bases; nucleotides outside the gene matches: 13. CDR1 is LNHDA and CDR2 is SQIVND in the germline V gene (reference sequence). The CDR3 is 17 residues long. CDR3 DNA sequence: TGTGCCAGTAGTCGCCGCCAACAGGGGGCAGTGGCCTACGAGCAGTACTTC. It translates to CASSRRQQGAVAYEQYF. Full variable domain (rest looked up from reference TRBV19 and TRBJ2-7): DGGITQSPKYLFRKEGQNVTLSCEQNLNHDAMYWYRQDPGQGLRLIYYSQIVNDFQKGDIAEGYSVSREKKESFPLTVTSAQKNPTAFYLCASSRRQQGAVAYEQYFGPGTRLTVT.

The chain links TRBV5-1 to TRBJ1-3; TRBD1 matches 7 bases. The CDR3 sequence is 14 residues long. Germline V CDR1 and CDR2: SGHRS, YFSETQ. The trim removed 4 bases at V and 3 bases at J, leaving 4 bases unmatched. CDR3 loop: CASSATGFGNTIYF. In nucleotides, the CDR3 is TGCGCCAGCAGCGCGACAGGGTTTGGAAACACCATATATTTT.